A selection of T cell receptor beta chains follows, all from one sample in a study of Graves' ophthalmopathy and Graves' hyperthyroidism. TCRdb reprocessed the multiplex PCR reads with MiXCR, giving one entry per CDR3 protein. This sample carries some 240,000 distinct CDR3 sequences, approximately 42% of them seen once, and the ten largest clones take roughly half. The source material was peripheral blood. Receptors originate from an adult man with Graves' ophthalmopathy. Both conserved end residues are part of each CDR3. The D gene is left open where the match is weak. Expanded clones are given a class, and other clones once, few, many or no size at all.

v_call	clone_size	d_call	j_call	cdr3_aa
TRBV20-1	-	-	TRBJ2-2	CSAGEDSLNTGELFF
TRBV29-1	-	TRBD2	TRBJ2-7	CSVEVAGTEEQYF
TRBV2	-	TRBD1	TRBJ2-5	CASSFDRVETQYF
TRBV6-5	-	-	TRBJ2-7	CASSYSTASYEQYF
TRBV5-5	-	-	TRBJ2-7	CASSLPTYEQYF
TRBV12-3/TRBV12-4	few	-	TRBJ1-2	CASKRGVSSHGYTF
TRBV2	many	-	TRBJ2-7	CASSDGRTAYEQYF
TRBV19	-	-	TRBJ2-6	CASRWGDLAPGANALTF
TRBV12-3/TRBV12-4	-	-	TRBJ1-1	CASSLLGSTSTEAFF
TRBV29-1	many	-	TRBJ1-4	CSVKLQEKREKLFF
TRBV9	-	-	TRBJ1-5	CASSEADTSNQPQHF
TRBV12-3/TRBV12-4	few	TRBD1	TRBJ1-1	CASSSGTGLMNTEAFF
TRBV10-3	many	TRBD1	TRBJ1-1	CAIRRDSWGTEAFF
TRBV7-9	once	-	TRBJ2-7	CASSLTGRGSNEQYF
TRBV20-1	-	-	TRBJ1-4	CSALVGAREKLFF
TRBV7-9	-	-	TRBJ2-5	CASSLSSFTYRHQVQETRYF
TRBV11-3	-	TRBD1	TRBJ2-2	CASSPGTGPNTGELFF
TRBV20-1	-	TRBD2	TRBJ2-1	CSATRLAGGNYNEQFF
TRBV7-9	-	TRBD1	TRBJ1-4	CASTHRGAEEKLFF
TRBV24-1	-	-	TRBJ1-2	CATSDTRLGGYTF
TRBV7-8	few	TRBD1	TRBJ2-6	CASSGQGAGANVLTF
TRBV5-1	few	-	TRBJ1-6	CASSDGRLGASPLHF
TRBV29-1	few	TRBD1	TRBJ2-7	CSVDRKGKGQGSEQYF
TRBV19	-	-	TRBJ1-4	CASSLTWKEKLFF